Listed below are T cell receptor beta chains from one sample, sequenced in a study of blood T cell repertoires in COVID-19. TCRdb keeps only in-frame clones here, not all; method: immunoSEQ multiplex PCR. The table shows 35,000 to 50,000 clones, with about 90% occurring only once. The specimen sequenced was peripheral blood. The receptors here all came from a man over 45 with active COVID-19. The CDR3 runs from the conserved cysteine through the conserved F or W. The D gene is left open where the match is weak.

d_call: TRBD1
j_call: TRBJ2-7
v_call: TRBV19
cdr3_nt: TGTGCCAGTAGTGCCCTCGACAGGGGGGGCTCCTACGAGCAGTACTTC
cdr3_aa: CASSALDRGGSYEQYF

d_call: TRBD2
j_call: TRBJ2-1
v_call: TRBV6-6
cdr3_nt: TGTGCCAGCAGGGGACTAGCGGCAGGGGGTGATGAGCAGTTCTTC
cdr3_aa: CASRGLAAGGDEQFF

d_call: TRBD1
j_call: TRBJ2-7
v_call: TRBV3-1/TRBV3-2
cdr3_nt: TGTGCCAGCAGCATAGTCACAGGGGGCGAGCAGTACTTC
cdr3_aa: CASSIVTGGEQYF

d_call: TRBD1
j_call: TRBJ2-2
v_call: TRBV27
cdr3_nt: TGTGCCAGCAGTGCATCGGGACAGCGGACCGGGGAGCTGTTTTTT
cdr3_aa: CASSASGQRTGELFF

d_call: NA
j_call: TRBJ2-1
v_call: TRBV15
cdr3_nt: TGTGCCACCAGCAGATCTCGAGGGCGGGCTAACAATGAGCAGTTCTTC
cdr3_aa: CATSRSRGRANNEQFF

d_call: TRBD1
j_call: TRBJ1-1
v_call: TRBV19
cdr3_nt: TGTGCCAGTAGCACACAGGGGGCGAGTACTGAAGCTTTCTTT
cdr3_aa: CASSTQGASTEAFF

d_call: TRBD1
j_call: TRBJ2-3
v_call: TRBV12-3/TRBV12-4
cdr3_nt: TGTGCCAGCAGCCAAGACAGGGTACTGACGCAGTATTTT
cdr3_aa: CASSQDRVLTQYF

d_call: TRBD1
j_call: TRBJ1-1
v_call: TRBV7-9
cdr3_nt: TGTGCCAGCAGCGCGACAGGGGCCCAGAACACTGAAGCTTTCTTT
cdr3_aa: CASSATGAQNTEAFF

d_call: NA
j_call: TRBJ2-5
v_call: TRBV28
cdr3_nt: TGTGCCAGCAGTCTTCTGCTTGGCAGCCAAGAGACCCAGTACTTC
cdr3_aa: CASSLLLGSQETQYF

d_call: TRBD2
j_call: TRBJ2-3
v_call: TRBV6-5
cdr3_nt: TGTGCCAGCAGTCCCTTTAGCGGGAGATCAGATACGCAGTATTTT
cdr3_aa: CASSPFSGRSDTQYF

d_call: TRBD2
j_call: TRBJ2-5
v_call: TRBV28
cdr3_nt: TGTGCCAGCAGTTTCGACGTACTAGCGGGAGGGGAGTCTGCGACCCAGTACTTC
cdr3_aa: CASSFDVLAGGESATQYF